Shown below are 17 T cell receptor beta chains from a single sample sequenced in a study of T-cell memory formation after mild COVID-19. Each CDR3 protein gets one entry after TCRdb re-called the 5' RACE reads with MiXCR. Of 450,000 or so distinct CDR3 sequences in the sample, around 25% were seen once. Material: PBMCs or a T cell subset sorted from them (not recorded which). These receptor sequences come from an adult woman who had mild COVID-19 (a few samples of this study predate the infection). Cell type and time point are not known.

The gene calls are TRBV12-3 or TRBV12-4 and TRBJ2-3, with TRBD2 matching 7 bases. V was pared by 8 bases and J by 9 bases, with 14 bases of the junction left unmatched. The CDR3 is 14 amino acids. CDR3 amino acids: CASRWEGRSGTQYF. In DNA, the CDR3 is TGTGCCAGCCGATGGGAGGGGCGGTCGGGCACGCAGTATTTT.

The chain links TRBV12-3 or TRBV12-4 to TRBJ1-1; D is undetermined. Trimming shortened V by 8 bases and J by 3 bases, and 16 bases separated the two germline ends. This CDR3 has 14 amino acids. The CDR3 DNA reads TGTGCCAGCTCTACCACTTCGCAGTACACTGAAGCTTTCTTT. The encoded protein is CASSTTSQYTEAFF.

The V gene is TRBV7-8, the J gene TRBJ1-2; D not certain. The V gene's germline CDR1 is SGHVS and CDR2 FQNEAQ. V was cut by 7 bases and J by 8 bases, with 17 bases left in between. The CDR3 has 13 residues. The CDR3: CASTSGWADGYTF. CDR3 DNA sequence: TGTGCCAGCACCAGCGGCTGGGCGGACGGCTACACCTTC.

The sample holds a few counts of this clonotype. This chain links TRBV5-1 with TRBJ2-7; 8 bases map to TRBD1. This CDR3 has 15 residues. The germline CDR1 and CDR2 sequences are SGHRS and YFSETQ. The V and J ends lost 3 bases and 1 base, in that order; junction bases with no gene match: 6. The CDR3 DNA is TGCGCCAGCAGCTCGGGACAGGTTAGGTCCTACGAGCAGTACTTC. This gives the protein CASSSGQVRSYEQYF. The whole variable domain, remainder taken from reference TRBV5-1 and TRBJ2-7, is KAGVTQTPRYLIKTRGQQVTLSCSPISGHRSVSWYQQTPGQGLQFLFEYFSETQRNKGNFPGRFSGRQFSNSRSEMNVSTLELGDSALYLCASSSGQVRSYEQYFGPGTRLTVT.

The V gene is TRBV20-1, the J gene TRBJ2-7; D call uncertain. V dropped 0 bases and J dropped 2 bases, with 11 bases sitting between them. Per germline, CDR1 DFQATT and CDR2 SNEGSKA (reference sequence). The CDR3 consists of 14 residues. CDR3 bases: TGCAGTGCTAGAGATCGACTCCGTCCCTACGAGCAGTACTTC. Its protein is CSARDRLRPYEQYF.

V gene TRBV2 combines with J gene TRBJ2-3, with a weak D call TRBD1 (6 bases). The CDR3 totals 14 residues. V lost 8 bases to trimming and J lost 0 bases, with 12 bases between them. Germline CDR1 SNHLY, CDR2 FYNNEI. The chain's CDR3 is CASQGHQSTDTQYF. Here the CDR3 DNA reads TGTGCCAGCCAGGGACACCAAAGCACAGATACGCAGTATTTT.

This clonotype was found a few times. V is TRBV15 and J is TRBJ1-1; D ambiguous. The CDR3 length is 15 residues. Germline loops: CDR1 LNHNV, CDR2 YYDKDF (reference sequence). Trimming shortened V by 0 bases and J by 0 bases, and 8 bases separated the two germline ends. CDR3 sequence (DNA): TGTGCCACCAGCAGAGATCCCAGAATGAACACTGAAGCTTTCTTT. Protein: CATSRDPRMNTEAFF.

The chain links TRBV5-1 to TRBJ2-1; D is possibly TRBD2 (5 bases). CDR1 SGHRS and CDR2 YFSETQ come from the germline V gene. The CDR3 contains 15 residues. V lost 5 bases and J lost 8, with 20 bases in between. The CDR3 DNA follows: TGCGCCAGCAGATGGGAGCCACTAGTCATCTATGAGCAGTTCTTC. It yields the protein CASRWEPLVIYEQFF.

The chain joins TRBV14 to TRBJ1-2; D ambiguous. V was shortened by 0 bases and J by 4 bases, with 12 bases between the two germline ends. From germline, CDR1 is SGHDN and CDR2 FVKESK. The CDR3 contains 15 residues. CDR3 amino acids: CASSQDLISAYGYTF. The DNA of the CDR3 is TGTGCCAGCAGCCAAGATTTGATTTCTGCCTATGGCTACACCTTC.

The rearrangement links TRBV24-1 to TRBJ2-5, with 9 bases fitting TRBD1. V lost 4 bases to trimming and J lost 5 bases; unmatched junction nucleotides: 7. CDR3 size: 15 residues. Per the germline V gene, CDR1 is KGHDR and CDR2 is SFDVKD. The CDR3 coding sequence is TGTGCCACCAGTGAGTCCGGGACAGGGCAGGAGACCCAGTACTTC. As protein: CATSESGTGQETQYF.

This clonotype turned up a few times. The chain has TRBV7-6 and TRBJ2-5, with TRBD2 matching over 10 bases. Per germline, CDR1 SGHVS and CDR2 FNYEAQ. The CDR3 is 16 amino acids. Trimming removed 3 bases from V and 3 bases from J; junction bases left unmatched: 7. CDR3 in amino acids: CASSFSLSGGEETQYF. CDR3 DNA sequence: TGTGCCAGCAGCTTCTCCTTGAGCGGGGGGGAAGAGACCCAGTACTTC.

This clonotype was detected only a few times. The rearrangement links TRBV24-1 to TRBJ2-1; possibly TRBD2 for D (6 bases). The germline CDR1 and CDR2 sequences are KGHDR and SFDVKD. V shed 4 bases and J shed 4 bases, with 16 bases lying between them. The CDR3 consists of 16 residues. CDR3 amino acids: CATSDPLASPYNEQFF. The CDR3 coding sequence is TGTGCCACCAGTGACCCACTAGCTTCCCCTTACAATGAGCAGTTCTTC.

The J gene is TRBJ1-1, the V gene TRBV5-4; the match to TRBD1 covers 9 bases. The length of the CDR3 is 16 residues. The junction had 8 bases not matched to a gene; V was cut back by 4 bases and J by 1 base. CDR1 and CDR2 from the germline V gene are SGHNT and YYREEE (reference sequence). CDR3 residues: CASSRDREFRNTEAFF. As DNA, the CDR3 is TGTGCCAGCAGCCGGGACAGGGAATTTCGGAACACTGAAGCTTTCTTT.

The chain is built from TRBV20-1 and TRBJ2-7; no clear D gene. The CDR3 is 13 amino acids. The V and J ends lost 0 bases and 2 bases respectively, with 8 bases between them. Germline CDR1 and CDR2: DFQATT and SNEGSKA (reference sequence). CDR3 DNA sequence: TGCAGTGCTAGAGAGTCTGAAGCCTACGAGCAGTACTTC. Translating it yields CSARESEAYEQYF.

The gene calls are TRBV7-2 and TRBJ2-3, with 7 bases matching TRBD2. Germline CDR1 is SGHTA and CDR2 is FQGNSA. V lost 8 bases, J lost 0 bases, and 11 bases stayed unmatched. The CDR3 spans 16 residues. The CDR3 is CASGLHLAASTDTQYF. The CDR3 region has the DNA TGTGCCAGCGGCCTCCACCTAGCGGCAAGCACAGATACGCAGTATTTT. The full variable domain, rest sourced from reference TRBV7-2 and TRBJ2-3, is GAGVSQSPSNKVTEKGKDVELRCDPISGHTALYWYRQSLGQGLEFLIYFQGNSAPDKSGLPSDRFSAERTGGSVSTLTIQRTQQEDSAVYLCASGLHLAASTDTQYFGPGTRLTVL.

The chain employs TRBV18 and TRBJ2-5, with D tentatively TRBD2 (6 bases). The germline V and J ends were trimmed by 3 bases and 3 bases, with 8 bases remaining between them. Per germline, CDR1 KGHSH and CDR2 LQKENI. The CDR3 is 13 amino acids. For the CDR3, the DNA is TGTGCCAGCTCACCGGGACTGGAAGAGACCCAGTACTTC. The encoded protein is CASSPGLEETQYF.

This clonotype was observed a handful of times. The chain uses TRBV3-1 and TRBJ2-7; D possibly corresponds to TRBD1 (5 bases). CDR1 and CDR2 from the germline V gene are LGHDT and YNNKEL (reference sequence). The CDR3 totals 15 residues. V was shortened by 5 bases and J by 6 bases, with 20 bases between the two germline ends. The CDR3 DNA reads TGTGCCAGCAGCGGTTGGGGCACCCTGATGGGCGAGCAGTACTTC. Translated, it gives CASSGWGTLMGEQYF.